The 22 T cell receptor beta chains below come from one sample, sequenced in a study of radiotherapy plus CTLA-4 blockade in lung cancer. TCRdb's table, derived via immunoSEQ multiplex PCR, lists solely in-frame clones and lacks some. The table includes 75,000 to 100,000 clones, around 74% detected once. The sequenced sample was peripheral blood, obtained from a patient treated with radiotherapy plus ipilimumab. Receptor source: a human donor with non-small cell lung cancer who had a partial response to radiotherapy plus ipilimumab. Some clones in this sample may be carry-over from other donors' samples.

J is TRBJ2-7 and V is TRBV11-3; TRBD2 aligns across 13 bases. Germline loops: CDR1 SGHNT, CDR2 YENEEA. J was trimmed by 4 bases and V by 5 bases; bases with no gene match: 17. This CDR3 spans 19 amino acids. Here the CDR3 DNA reads TGTGCCAGCAGCCCGGGGACTAGCGGGGCCCGGAGAAGCCTATACGAGCAGTACTTC. Protein sequence: CASSPGTSGARRSLYEQYF.

V and J are TRBV30 and TRBJ1-3; D is unclear. V was trimmed by 4 bases and J by 0 bases, leaving 10 bases between them. From germline, CDR1 is GTSNPN and CDR2 SVGIG (reference sequence). The CDR3 length is 14 residues. The CDR3 DNA reads TGTGCCTGGAATCAGGTGTACTCTGGAAACACCATATATTTT. Its protein is CAWNQVYSGNTIYF.

The CDR3 nucleotides read TGTGCCAGCAGCCGGCCCGAAAATAACTATGGCTACACCTTC. Its protein product is CASSRPENNYGYTF. The V gene is TRBV4-2, the J gene TRBJ1-2; D gene unclear. CDR1 is LGHNA, CDR2 YNFKEQ, per germline. This CDR3 comprises 14 residues. Trimming removed 4 bases from V and 1 base from J, with 10 bases in between.

The V and J genes are TRBV19 and TRBJ1-3; no reliable D call. The CDR3 contains 13 residues. V lost 5 bases, J lost 7 bases, and 12 bases lay in between. Germline CDR1 is LNHDA and CDR2 is SQIVND (reference sequence). The CDR3, as DNA: TGTGCCAGTAGTTATCAGTTGAAGAACACCATATATTTT. Amino acids: CASSYQLKNTIYF.

This sequence joins TRBV7-6 and TRBJ2-1; 9 bases align to TRBD2. This CDR3 has 18 residues. From germline, CDR1 is SGHVS and CDR2 FNYEAQ. The trim removed 5 bases at V and 5 bases at J, leaving 16 bases unmatched. CDR3 DNA: TGTGCCAGCAGCCCCCGACTAGCGGTACCAACGGTCCACAATGAGCAGTTCTTC. Protein product: CASSPRLAVPTVHNEQFF.

This clone turned up a few times. V and J are TRBV14 and TRBJ1-2, with D possibly being TRBD1 (5 bases). The germline V gene encodes CDR1 SGHDN and CDR2 FVKESK. V dropped 4 bases and J dropped 4 bases, with 13 bases sitting between them. The CDR3 has 14 residues. CDR3 region: CASSPTTVGYGYTF. The CDR3 coding sequence is TGTGCCAGCAGCCCTACGACAGTCGGCTATGGCTACACCTTC.

The chain joins TRBV29-1 to TRBJ2-2, with 7 bases matching TRBD1. The J segment lost 2 bases and the V segment lost 5 bases, leaving 8 bases of the junction unmatched. The CDR3 covers 15 residues. CDR1 SQVTM and CDR2 ANQGSEA come from the germline V gene. CDR3: CSVLGTAPNTGELFF. Here the CDR3 DNA reads TGCAGCGTTTTGGGGACAGCCCCAAACACCGGGGAGCTGTTTTTT.

This clone was seen a handful of times. The chain couples TRBV19 to TRBJ2-5, with no clear D. The CDR3 contains 14 residues. Trimming took off 4 bases at V and 1 base at J, with 10 bases between the two ends. In germline, CDR1 is LNHDA, CDR2 SQIVND (reference sequence). The CDR3 loop reads CASSTTELQETQYF. CDR3 DNA sequence: TGTGCCAGTAGTACTACAGAGCTCCAAGAGACCCAGTACTTC.

The chain combines TRBV5-1 with TRBJ2-7; 15 positions agree with TRBD2. The V segment lost 2 bases and the J segment 0 bases; nucleotides outside the gene matches: 9. The germline gives CDR1 SGHRS, CDR2 YFSETQ. The CDR3 consists of 19 residues. The CDR3: CASSFGTSGRPPVSYEQYF. The CDR3, as DNA: TGCGCCAGCAGCTTTGGGACTAGCGGGAGGCCCCCTGTCTCCTACGAGCAGTACTTC.

This clone was counted a few times. V usage is TRBV2 and J usage is TRBJ1-4, with 7 bases lining up with TRBD1. The CDR3 spans 13 residues. The V gene end was trimmed by 8 bases and the J gene end by 8 bases; junction bases not matched to a gene: 8. Germline V gene lookup returns CDR1 SNHLY and CDR2 FYNNEI. The CDR3 sequence: CASWRTGEEKLFF. CDR3 DNA sequence: TGTGCCAGCTGGCGGACAGGCGAGGAAAAACTGTTTTTT.

The chain links TRBV6-4 to TRBJ2-7, with D possibly TRBD2 on 7 matching bases. Germline CDR1 and CDR2: MRHNA and SNTAGT. Trimming took off 8 bases at V and 2 bases at J, with 16 bases between the two ends. The length of the CDR3 is 14 residues. The CDR3 spells CASLEGGETYEQYF. CDR3 in DNA: TGTGCCAGCCTCGAGGGGGGGGAGACCTACGAGCAGTACTTC.

This clone has just a few counts. The chain combines TRBV28 with TRBJ1-5; possibly TRBD1 for D (5 bases). V lost 3 bases and J lost 7, with 13 bases in between. Germline CDR1 reads MDHEN; CDR2 reads SYDVKM. This CDR3 region has 14 residues. CDR3: CASSLSQGWQPQHF. In nucleotides, the CDR3 is TGTGCCAGCAGTTTGTCCCAGGGTTGGCAGCCCCAGCATTTT.

The V gene is TRBV2, the J gene TRBJ1-1, with a possible D match to TRBD1 (6 bases). Germline V gene sequence: CDR1 SNHLY, CDR2 FYNNEI. V lost 5 bases to trimming and J lost 4 bases, with 11 bases between them. This CDR3 comprises 13 residues. The CDR3, as DNA: TGTGCCAGCAGTTCTGACAGGCTCACTGAAGCTTTCTTT. Its translation: CASSSDRLTEAFF. The entire variable domain, with the rest obtained from reference TRBV2 and TRBJ1-1, is as follows: EPEVTQTPSHQVTQMGQEVILRCVPISNHLYFYWYRQILGQKVEFLVSFYNNEISEKSEIFDDQFSVERPDGSNFTLKIRSTKLEDSAMYFCASSSDRLTEAFFGQGTRLTVV.

This clone was counted only a few times. CDR3 amino acids: CAWWAPGVNTEAFF. CDR3 DNA: TGTGCCTGGTGGGCGCCAGGGGTGAACACTGAAGCTTTCTTT. The chain joins TRBV30 to TRBJ1-1; D possibly corresponds to TRBD1 (6 bases). Germline V CDR1 and CDR2: GTSNPN, SVGIG (reference sequence). CDR3 length equals 14 residues. V was trimmed by 5 bases and J by 0 bases, leaving 13 bases between them.

This clone occurred a few times. This chain uses TRBV6-1 with TRBJ1-4, with 9 bases fitting TRBD1. J gave up 7 bases and V 7 bases, and 4 bases lay outside the gene matches. The CDR3 consists of 13 residues. Looked up from germline, CDR1 is MNHNS and CDR2 is SASEGT. The CDR3, as DNA: TGTGCCAGCAATCTACAGGGGGCTGAAAAACTGTTTTTT. It encodes CASNLQGAEKLFF.

Comments on this clone: Other DNA sequences within the sample encode an identical CDR3. The V gene is TRBV6-1, the J gene TRBJ1-1; tentative D call: TRBD1 (5 bases). V lost 8 bases to trimming and J lost 0 bases, with 10 bases between them. Germline CDR1 and CDR2: MNHNS and SASEGT. The CDR3 consists of 13 residues. CDR3 loop: CASSTGLNTEAFF. CDR3 nucleotide sequence: TGTGCCAGCTCAACAGGACTGAACACTGAAGCTTTCTTT.

This clone was detected only a few times. The J gene is TRBJ2-2, the V gene TRBV7-6, with D perhaps matching TRBD2 (5 bases). CDR1 and CDR2 from the germline V gene are SGHVS and FNYEAQ. The CDR3 covers 16 residues. V lost 5 bases and J lost 0, with 13 bases in between. The CDR3 coding sequence is TGTGCCAGCAGCCCGTATAGCGAAACGAACACCGGGGAGCTGTTTTTT. As protein: CASSPYSETNTGELFF.

The V and J genes are TRBV30 and TRBJ1-2; D unclear. This CDR3 is 15 amino acids long. V gave up 0 bases and J gave up 5 bases, with 16 bases separating them. In germline, CDR1 is GTSNPN, CDR2 SVGIG (reference sequence). The CDR3 coding sequence is TGTGCCTGGAGTGTGGACTGGGGTAGACCTTATGGCTACACCTTC. Encoded protein: CAWSVDWGRPYGYTF.

The chain has TRBV5-4 and TRBJ2-1; 11 bases align to TRBD2. V shed 3 bases, J shed 7 bases, and the junction held 6 bases outside the gene matches. Germline V CDR1 and CDR2: SGHNT, YYREEE (reference sequence). The CDR3 is made up of 15 amino acids. The CDR3 DNA sequence: TGTGCCAGCAGCTCGGTAGCGGGAGGGCCGAATGAGCAGTTCTTC. This gives the protein CASSSVAGGPNEQFF.

The V and J genes are TRBV6-4 and TRBJ2-5, with D perhaps TRBD1 (6 bases). The CDR3 has 14 residues. Germline V CDR1 and CDR2: MRHNA, SNTAGT. Trimming took 4 bases from V and 3 from J, leaving 12 bases between them. CDR3 sequence (DNA): TGTGCCAGCAGTGTGACAGGAACAAAAGAGACCCAGTACTTC. Encoded protein: CASSVTGTKETQYF.

The chain couples TRBV9 to TRBJ2-7; 7 positions match TRBD2. This CDR3 spans 15 amino acids. CDR1 SGDLS and CDR2 YYNGEE come from the germline V gene. The ends lost 0 bases at V and 2 bases at J; junction bases unmatched: 5. CDR3 DNA: TGTGCCAGCAGCGTAGGCGGGAGCGCAACCTACGAGCAGTACTTC. The encoded protein is CASSVGGSATYEQYF.

This clone appeared once. V usage is TRBV27 and J usage is TRBJ2-7; TRBD2 agrees at 8 bases. J was trimmed by 0 bases and V by 6 bases; bases with no gene match: 16. The CDR3 has 18 residues. Germline values: CDR1 MNHEY, CDR2 SMNVEV (reference sequence). The CDR3 DNA sequence: TGTGCCAGCAGACCGCCCCCGGGGGGGAGGCCTTCCTCCTACGAGCAGTACTTC. Amino acids: CASRPPPGGRPSSYEQYF.